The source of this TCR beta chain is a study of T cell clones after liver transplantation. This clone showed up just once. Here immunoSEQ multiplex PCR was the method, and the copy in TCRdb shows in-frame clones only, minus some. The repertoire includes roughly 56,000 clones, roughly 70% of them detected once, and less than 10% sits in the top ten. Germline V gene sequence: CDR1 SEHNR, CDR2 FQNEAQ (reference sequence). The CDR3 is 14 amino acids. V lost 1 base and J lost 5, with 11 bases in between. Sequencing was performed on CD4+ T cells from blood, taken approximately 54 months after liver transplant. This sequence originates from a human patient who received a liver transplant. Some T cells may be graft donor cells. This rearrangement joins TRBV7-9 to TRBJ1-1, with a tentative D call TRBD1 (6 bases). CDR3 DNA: TGTGCCAGCAGCTTAGGGCCTCAGGGGACTGAAGCTTTCTTT. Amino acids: CASSLGPQGTEAFF.